This is a list of T cell receptor beta chains from one sample in a study of cytomegalovirus exposure and HLA in healthy donors. TCRdb's table, derived via immunoSEQ multiplex PCR, lists solely in-frame clones and lacks some. The sample contains more than 100,000 clones, roughly 80% of which appear only once. Material for sequencing was PBMCs. These receptor sequences come from a woman aged 30 to 39 in good health and CMV-seropositive. The CDR3 runs from the conserved cysteine through the conserved F or W. Each record gives: J gene, V gene, clone size, CDR3 protein. Clone sizes are given selectively: once, few, many, or a class where the clone is expanded.

J: TRBJ1-5
V: TRBV28
size: -
CDR3: CAVGWGVWNQPQHF

J: TRBJ1-2
V: TRBV9
size: -
CDR3: CASSVGGDYGYTF

J: TRBJ1-1
V: TRBV20-1
size: -
CDR3: CSAAYTEAFF

J: TRBJ1-5
V: TRBV6-1
size: -
CDR3: CASSGSSNQPQHF

J: TRBJ2-5
V: TRBV4-2
size: -
CDR3: CASSPANQAFETQYF

J: TRBJ1-5
V: TRBV7-6
size: once
CDR3: CASSPAGDQPQHF

J: TRBJ2-1
V: TRBV23-1
size: -
CDR3: CASSQTPGDRALIPYNEQFF

J: TRBJ1-5
V: TRBV5-6
size: -
CDR3: CASSLARAGGNQPQHF

J: TRBJ2-5
V: TRBV27
size: -
CDR3: CASKPLPGLQETQYF

J: TRBJ1-6
V: TRBV7-2
size: -
CDR3: CASGNRGNSPLHF

J: TRBJ2-2
V: TRBV27
size: -
CDR3: CASTGGDRAGSGELFF

J: TRBJ2-7
V: TRBV28
size: -
CDR3: CASRTSGGNSYEQYF

J: TRBJ1-2
V: TRBV10-3
size: once
CDR3: CAIKEAGDYGYTF

J: TRBJ2-7
V: TRBV7-2
size: -
CDR3: CASSLAGGLYEQYF

J: TRBJ2-2
V: TRBV5-6
size: -
CDR3: CASSLWRGNTGELFF

J: TRBJ2-7
V: TRBV6-6
size: -
CDR3: CATVEQYF

J: TRBJ2-7
V: TRBV7-2
size: -
CDR3: CASRLTGGYSYEQYF

J: TRBJ2-7
V: TRBV28
size: -
CDR3: CASSPLGSGPGGLTYEQYF

J: TRBJ1-4
V: TRBV27
size: -
CDR3: CASSFLRGGGEKLFF

J: TRBJ1-2
V: TRBV27
size: -
CDR3: CASSLKGEGYGYTF

J: TRBJ2-7
V: TRBV18
size: -
CDR3: CASSPPLAQGRGGQYF

J: TRBJ1-1
V: TRBV5-6
size: few
CDR3: CASTRGPGVTEAFF

J: TRBJ1-6
V: TRBV2
size: -
CDR3: CASRSTGGLAPLHF

J: TRBJ1-6
V: TRBV6-5
size: few
CDR3: CASAGSDSPLHF

J: TRBJ1-5
V: TRBV5-1
size: few
CDR3: CASRPDRDEPQHF

J: TRBJ1-4
V: TRBV7-7
size: -
CDR3: CASSLGPASNEKLFF

J: TRBJ1-2
V: TRBV15
size: -
CDR3: CATSTVNDRGRNYGYTF

J: TRBJ2-1
V: TRBV7-2
size: -
CDR3: CASSLGERLEQFF

J: TRBJ1-4
V: TRBV6-5
size: -
CDR3: CASSSDRVARKLFF

J: TRBJ1-6
V: TRBV7-9
size: -
CDR3: CASSPPGQGISPLHF

J: TRBJ2-5
V: TRBV5-6
size: -
CDR3: CASSLRDQETQYF

J: TRBJ2-1
V: TRBV6-1
size: few
CDR3: CATRFDNEQFF

J: TRBJ2-7
V: TRBV29-1
size: -
CDR3: CSVAPTGPGEQYF

J: TRBJ2-7
V: TRBV18
size: -
CDR3: CASSPSGGGTGTWYEQYF

J: TRBJ1-2
V: TRBV27
size: -
CDR3: CASKTTSGQSYGYTF

J: TRBJ2-2
V: TRBV7-2
size: -
CDR3: CASSPPGGITGELFF

J: TRBJ1-4
V: TRBV16
size: -
CDR3: CASSQSARGGNEKLFF

J: TRBJ2-1
V: TRBV19
size: -
CDR3: CASSRDSNNEQFF

J: TRBJ1-2
V: TRBV4-2
size: -
CDR3: CASSQVGQLFYGYTF

J: TRBJ2-2
V: TRBV9
size: -
CDR3: CASSARLGELFF

J: TRBJ1-6
V: TRBV6-6
size: -
CDR3: CASSYSDGPSSPLHF

J: TRBJ1-1
V: TRBV6-4
size: -
CDR3: CARPRGLNTEAFF

J: TRBJ1-4
V: TRBV5-1
size: -
CDR3: CASSAITGQGSEKLFF

J: TRBJ2-7
V: TRBV27
size: few
CDR3: CASSLSSGDRGRGEQYF

J: TRBJ2-3
V: TRBV15
size: -
CDR3: CATTTTGLAPTGTQYF

J: TRBJ1-1
V: TRBV7-3
size: few
CDR3: CASSSRGTEAFF

J: TRBJ2-5
V: TRBV5-1
size: -
CDR3: CAGSDTGGPETQYF